This T cell receptor beta chain was sequenced in a study of T cells after yellow fever vaccination. Each CDR3 protein gets one entry after TCRdb re-called the 5' RACE reads with MiXCR. Here the sample spans a few hundred thousand distinct CDR3 sequences, roughly 4% being singletons. The table lists this clonotype with a few counts. This sequence originates from a man younger than 30 who received the YFV17D yellow fever vaccine. The sample was PBMCs, taken 5 days after the yellow fever booster vaccination.

CDR3 nucleotides: TGCAGTGCTAGAGGGGCGGCGGAGGGGATTACTGAAGCTTTCTTT. Translated, it gives CSARGAAEGITEAFF. This rearrangement joins TRBV20-1 to TRBJ1-1, with a tentative D call TRBD1 (5 bases). Germline values: CDR1 DFQATT, CDR2 SNEGSKA (reference sequence). The CDR3 sequence is 15 residues long. V gave up 1 base and J gave up 5 bases, with 17 bases separating them.